This T cell receptor (beta chain) was identified in a study of shared clonotypes between healthy human individuals. Study-wide results and limits: The rarefaction results pointed to incomplete sorted-subset sequencing despite large depth.

Genomic DNA of each subset was evenly split across several immunoSEQ plates. Only in-frame clones appear in the TCRdb table, and some are missing; sequencing was by immunoSEQ multiplex PCR. The sample has some 2 million clones, 90% to 95% seen once. For this clone: Its antigen is not known.

V was trimmed by 3 bases and J by 5 bases, leaving 8 bases between them. This CDR3 has 12 residues. Germline lookup yields CDR1 SGHRS and CDR2 YFSETQ. This clonotype was obtained from a young man in good health. The sample consisted of naive CD4+ T cells sorted from blood. Specified subset: CD45RA+ positively selected. The rearrangement links TRBV5-1 to TRBJ2-5; D is ambiguous. The CDR3 protein is CASSSPVETQYF. The CDR3 DNA is TGCGCCAGCAGCTCCCCCGTGGAGACCCAGTACTTC.